This TCR beta chain was observed in a study of control samples from healthy donors and cancer patients. TCRdb's table, derived via immunoSEQ multiplex PCR, lists solely in-frame clones and lacks some. The data contain tens of thousands of clones, 90% to 95% of them singletons. The V and J ends lost 0 bases and 8 bases, in that order; junction bases with no gene match: 7. The CDR3 covers 16 residues. The germline CDR1 and CDR2 sequences are SNHLY and FYNNEI. Material for sequencing was blood. This sequence originates from a man aged 30 to 39 in good health. V gene TRBV2 combines with J gene TRBJ1-4, with 9 bases fitting TRBD1. CDR3 loop: CASSEAGTGHLEKLFF. CDR3 sequence (DNA): TGTGCCAGCAGTGAAGCCGGGACAGGGCATCTCGAAAAACTGTTTTTT.